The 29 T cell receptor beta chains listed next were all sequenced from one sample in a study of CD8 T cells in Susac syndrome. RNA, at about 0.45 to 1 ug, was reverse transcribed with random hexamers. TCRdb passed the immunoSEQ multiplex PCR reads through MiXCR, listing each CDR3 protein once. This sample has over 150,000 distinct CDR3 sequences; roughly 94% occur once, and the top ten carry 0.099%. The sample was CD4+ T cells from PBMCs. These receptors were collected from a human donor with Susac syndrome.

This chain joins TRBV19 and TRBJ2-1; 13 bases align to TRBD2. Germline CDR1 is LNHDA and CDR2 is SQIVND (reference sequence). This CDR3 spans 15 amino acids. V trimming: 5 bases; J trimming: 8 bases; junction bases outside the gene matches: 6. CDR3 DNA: TGTGCCAGTAGTCTGAGGACTAGCGGGAGCCATGAGCAGTTCTTC. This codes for CASSLRTSGSHEQFF.

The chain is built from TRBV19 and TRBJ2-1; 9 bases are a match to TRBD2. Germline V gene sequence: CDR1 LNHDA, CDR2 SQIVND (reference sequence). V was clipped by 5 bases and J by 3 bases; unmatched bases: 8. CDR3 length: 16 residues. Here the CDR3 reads CASSLESGRIYNEQFF. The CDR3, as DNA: TGTGCCAGTAGTCTTGAGAGCGGGAGGATCTACAATGAGCAGTTCTTC.

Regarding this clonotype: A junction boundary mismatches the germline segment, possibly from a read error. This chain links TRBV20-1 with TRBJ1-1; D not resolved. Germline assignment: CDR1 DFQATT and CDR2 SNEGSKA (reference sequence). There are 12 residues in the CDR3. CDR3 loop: CSARAPNTEAFF. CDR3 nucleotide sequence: TGCAGTGCTAGAGCACCAAACACCGAAGCTTTCTTT.

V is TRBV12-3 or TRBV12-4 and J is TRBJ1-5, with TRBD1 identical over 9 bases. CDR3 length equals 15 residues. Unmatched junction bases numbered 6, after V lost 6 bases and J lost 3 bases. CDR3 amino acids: CASSPRQGVNQPQHF. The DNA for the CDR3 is TGTGCCAGCAGCCCCCGACAGGGGGTCAATCAGCCCCAGCATTTT.

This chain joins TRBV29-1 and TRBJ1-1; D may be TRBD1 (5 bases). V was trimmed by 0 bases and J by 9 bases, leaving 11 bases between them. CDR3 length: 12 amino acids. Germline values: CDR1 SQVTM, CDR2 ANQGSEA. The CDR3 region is CSVEDLDSKAFF. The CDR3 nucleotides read TGCAGCGTTGAAGATCTTGACAGTAAAGCTTTCTTT.

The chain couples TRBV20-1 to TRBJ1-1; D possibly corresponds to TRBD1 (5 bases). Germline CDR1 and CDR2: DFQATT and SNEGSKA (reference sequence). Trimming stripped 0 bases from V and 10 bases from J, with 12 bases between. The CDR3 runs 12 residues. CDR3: CSARDQGVGAFF. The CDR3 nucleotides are TGCAGTGCTAGAGATCAGGGTGTGGGAGCTTTCTTT.

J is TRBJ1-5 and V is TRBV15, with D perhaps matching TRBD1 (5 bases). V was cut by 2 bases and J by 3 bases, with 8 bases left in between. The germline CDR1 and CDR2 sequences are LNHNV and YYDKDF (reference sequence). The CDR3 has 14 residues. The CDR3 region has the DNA TGTGCCACCAGCAGACAGGGTGACAATCAGCCCCAGCATTTT. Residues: CATSRQGDNQPQHF.

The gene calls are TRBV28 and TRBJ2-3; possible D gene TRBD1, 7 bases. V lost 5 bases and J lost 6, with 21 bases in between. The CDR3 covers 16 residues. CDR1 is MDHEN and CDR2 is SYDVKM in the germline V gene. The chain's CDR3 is CASSPNRDREEDTQYF. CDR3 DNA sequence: TGTGCCAGCAGTCCAAACCGTGACAGGGAGGAGGATACGCAGTATTTT.

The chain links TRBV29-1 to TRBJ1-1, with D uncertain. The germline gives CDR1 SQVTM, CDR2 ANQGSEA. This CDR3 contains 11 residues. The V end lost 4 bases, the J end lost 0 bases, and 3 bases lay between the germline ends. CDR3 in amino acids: CSVVLNTEAFF. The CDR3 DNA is TGCAGCGTTGTTCTGAACACTGAAGCTTTCTTT. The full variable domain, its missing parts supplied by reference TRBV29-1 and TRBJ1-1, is SAVISQKPSRDICQRGTSLTIQCQVDSQVTMMFWYRQQPGQSLTLIATANQGSEATYESGFVIDKFPISRPNLTFSTLTVSNMSPEDSSIYLCSVVLNTEAFFGQGTRLTVV.

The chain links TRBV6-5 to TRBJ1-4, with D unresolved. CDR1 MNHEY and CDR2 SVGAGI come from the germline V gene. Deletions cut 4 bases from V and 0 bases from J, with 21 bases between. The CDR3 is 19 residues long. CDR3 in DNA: TGTGCCAGCAGTTCCCACCCCTTAACAAGACTCACAACTAATGAAAAACTGTTTTTT. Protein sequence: CASSSHPLTRLTTNEKLFF.

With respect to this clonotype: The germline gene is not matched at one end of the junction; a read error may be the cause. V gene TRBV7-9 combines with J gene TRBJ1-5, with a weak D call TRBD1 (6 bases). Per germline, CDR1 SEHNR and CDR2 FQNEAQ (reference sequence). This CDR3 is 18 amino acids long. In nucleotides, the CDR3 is TGTGCCAACAGCCCCTTACAGGGACCCCTTTATAGCAATCAGCCCCAGCATTTT. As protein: CANSPLQGPLYSNQPQHF.

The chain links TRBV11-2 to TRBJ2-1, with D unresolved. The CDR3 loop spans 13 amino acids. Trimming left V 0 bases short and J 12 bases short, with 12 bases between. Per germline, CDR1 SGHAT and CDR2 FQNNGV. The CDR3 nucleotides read TGTGCCAGCAGCTTAGATGTGGCAGAGCGGCAGTTCTTC. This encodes CASSLDVAERQFF.

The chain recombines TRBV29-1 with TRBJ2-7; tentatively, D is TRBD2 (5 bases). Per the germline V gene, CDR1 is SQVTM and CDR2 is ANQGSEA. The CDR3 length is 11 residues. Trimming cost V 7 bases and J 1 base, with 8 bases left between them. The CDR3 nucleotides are TGCAGCGACGGGAATTCCTACGAGCAGTACTTC. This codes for CSDGNSYEQYF.

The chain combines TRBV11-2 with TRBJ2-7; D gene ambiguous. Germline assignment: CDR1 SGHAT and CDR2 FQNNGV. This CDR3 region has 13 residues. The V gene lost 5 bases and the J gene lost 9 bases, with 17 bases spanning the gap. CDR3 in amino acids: CASSPRRDRAQYF. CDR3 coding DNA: TGTGCCAGCAGCCCCCGACGCGATCGTGCGCAGTACTTC.

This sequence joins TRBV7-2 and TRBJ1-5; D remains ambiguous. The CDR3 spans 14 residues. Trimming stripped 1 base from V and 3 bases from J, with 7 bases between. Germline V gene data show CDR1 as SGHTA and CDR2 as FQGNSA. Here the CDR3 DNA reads TGTGCCAGCAGCTTAGAGCGACTCAATCAGCCCCAGCATTTT. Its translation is CASSLERLNQPQHF.

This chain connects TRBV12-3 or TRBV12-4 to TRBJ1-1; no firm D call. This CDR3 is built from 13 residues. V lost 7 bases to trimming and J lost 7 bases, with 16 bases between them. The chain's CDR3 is CASTSVLVGEAFF. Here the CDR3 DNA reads TGTGCCAGCACCTCCGTCTTGGTGGGTGAAGCTTTCTTT.

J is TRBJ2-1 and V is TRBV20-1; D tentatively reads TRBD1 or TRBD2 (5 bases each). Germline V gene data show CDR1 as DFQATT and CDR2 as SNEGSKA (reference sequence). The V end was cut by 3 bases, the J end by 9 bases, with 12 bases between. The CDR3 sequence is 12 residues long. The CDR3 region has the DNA TGCAGTGCTAGCCCCCCTGGGGGTGAGCAGTTCTTC. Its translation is CSASPPGGEQFF.

CDR3 nucleotides: TGCAGCGTTGAACCCGGGGGTGGAGGGGAGACCCAGTACTTC. It encodes CSVEPGGGGETQYF. The chain recombines TRBV29-1 with TRBJ2-5; tentative D call: TRBD2 (6 bases). Germline V gives CDR1 SQVTM, CDR2 ANQGSEA. V was clipped by 2 bases and J by 5 bases, with 15 bases between them. The CDR3 is 14 residues long.

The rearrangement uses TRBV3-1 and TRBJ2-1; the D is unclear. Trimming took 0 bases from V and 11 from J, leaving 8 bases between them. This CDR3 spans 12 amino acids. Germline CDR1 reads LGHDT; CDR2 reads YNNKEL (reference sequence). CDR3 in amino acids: CASSQDTRKQFF. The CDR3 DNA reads TGTGCCAGCAGCCAAGATACCCGTAAGCAGTTCTTC.

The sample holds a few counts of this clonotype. The CDR3 here is CASRSTSGRHEQYF. Here the CDR3 DNA reads TGTGCCAGCAGATCAACTAGCGGGAGACACGAGCAGTACTTC. V is TRBV6-1 and J is TRBJ2-7; 11 positions match TRBD2. The CDR3 is 14 amino acids. V trimming: 6 bases; J trimming: 5 bases; junction bases outside the gene matches: 6. Germline CDR1 is MNHNS and CDR2 is SASEGT.

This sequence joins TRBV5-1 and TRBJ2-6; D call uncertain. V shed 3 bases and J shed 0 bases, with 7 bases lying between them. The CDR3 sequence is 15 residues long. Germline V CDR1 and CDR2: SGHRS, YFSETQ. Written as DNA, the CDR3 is TGCGCCAGCAGCTATGGGGACTCTGGGGCCAACGTCCTGACTTTC. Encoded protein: CASSYGDSGANVLTF.

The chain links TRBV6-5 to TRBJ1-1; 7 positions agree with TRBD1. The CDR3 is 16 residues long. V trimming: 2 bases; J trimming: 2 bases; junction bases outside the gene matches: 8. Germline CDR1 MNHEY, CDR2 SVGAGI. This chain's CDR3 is CASSYQSGTANTEAFF. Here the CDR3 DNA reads TGTGCCAGCAGTTACCAATCCGGGACAGCAAACACTGAAGCTTTCTTT.

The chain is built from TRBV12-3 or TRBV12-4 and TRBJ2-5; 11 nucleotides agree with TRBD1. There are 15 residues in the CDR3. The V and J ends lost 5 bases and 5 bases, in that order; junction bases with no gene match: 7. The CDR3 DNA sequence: TGTGCCAGCAGTAAAAATCGGGACAGGGGGGAGACCCAGTACTTC. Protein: CASSKNRDRGETQYF.

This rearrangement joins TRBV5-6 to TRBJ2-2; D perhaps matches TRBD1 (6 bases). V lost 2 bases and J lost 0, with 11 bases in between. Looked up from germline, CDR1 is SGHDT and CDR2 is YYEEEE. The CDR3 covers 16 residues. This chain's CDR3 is CASSLYRVANTGELFF. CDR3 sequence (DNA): TGTGCCAGCAGCTTATACAGGGTGGCGAACACCGGGGAGCTGTTTTTT.

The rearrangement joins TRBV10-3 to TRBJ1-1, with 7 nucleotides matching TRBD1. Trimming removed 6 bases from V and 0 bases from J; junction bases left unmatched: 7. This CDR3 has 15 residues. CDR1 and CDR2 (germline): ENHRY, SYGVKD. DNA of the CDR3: TGTGCCATCAGAGGGACAGCCGATATGAACACTGAAGCTTTCTTT. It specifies CAIRGTADMNTEAFF.

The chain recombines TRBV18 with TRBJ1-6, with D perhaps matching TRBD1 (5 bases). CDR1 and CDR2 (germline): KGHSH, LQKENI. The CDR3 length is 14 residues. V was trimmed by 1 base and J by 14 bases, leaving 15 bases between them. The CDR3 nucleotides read TGTGCCAGCTCACCACGGGACGGGAGTGGGGCCCTCCACTTT. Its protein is CASSPRDGSGALHF.

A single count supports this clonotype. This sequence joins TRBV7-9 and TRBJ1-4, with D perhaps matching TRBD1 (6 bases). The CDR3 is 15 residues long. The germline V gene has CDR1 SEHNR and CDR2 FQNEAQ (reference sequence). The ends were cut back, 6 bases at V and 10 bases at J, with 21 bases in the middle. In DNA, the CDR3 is TGTGCCAGCAGTTCCCCGACCGGGACAACCGGAAAACTGTTTTTT. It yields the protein CASSSPTGTTGKLFF.

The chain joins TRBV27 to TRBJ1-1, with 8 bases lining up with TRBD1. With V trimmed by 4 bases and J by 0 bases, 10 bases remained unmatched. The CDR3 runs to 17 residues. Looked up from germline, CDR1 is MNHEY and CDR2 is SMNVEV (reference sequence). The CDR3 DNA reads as TGTGCCAGCAGTTCCACCCCAGGGGGCACCTTGAACACTGAAGCTTTCTTT. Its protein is CASSSTPGGTLNTEAFF.

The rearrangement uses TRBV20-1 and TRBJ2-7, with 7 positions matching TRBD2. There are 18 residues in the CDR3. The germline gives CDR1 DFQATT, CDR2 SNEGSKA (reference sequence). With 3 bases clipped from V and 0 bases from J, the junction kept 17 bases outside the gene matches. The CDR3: CSARIAGLSYWSSYEQYF. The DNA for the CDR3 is TGCAGTGCTAGGATTGCGGGACTAAGCTATTGGAGCTCCTACGAGCAGTACTTC.